A selection of T cell receptor beta chains follows, all from one sample in a study of T cells in localized non-small cell lung cancer. The protocol was immunoSEQ multiplex PCR, while the TCRdb copy is restricted to in-frame clones and leaves out a portion. The table records 100,000 to 150,000 clones, 70% to 90% of them present only once. Here the sequenced sample was peripheral blood, taken before any cancer treatment. These receptors originate from a female donor of 60 years or more with stage I lung adenocarcinoma. CDR3s leave out the opening cysteine and the closing phenylalanine or tryptophan. Each record gives: J gene, clone size, V gene, CDR3 protein. Size values are once, few and many counts, or a class for expanded clones, and some rows have none.

>TRBJ1-4|.|TRBV4-1
ASSTGREKLF
>TRBJ1-5|.|TRBV28
ASSFFRSNQPQH
>TRBJ2-1|.|TRBV11-3
ASSLTPNEQF
>TRBJ1-2|.|TRBV6-5
ASSYRGGPNYGYT
>TRBJ2-7|.|TRBV21-1
ASSTRTTLRGYEQY
>TRBJ1-5|few|TRBV28
ASSLSPPWGNQPQH
>TRBJ1-1|few|TRBV29-1
SAGEGMNTEAF
>TRBJ1-1|.|TRBV19
ASTRTGISDEAF
>TRBJ2-5|.|TRBV28
ASSPGTSGSRGTQY
>TRBJ1-5|.|TRBV6-1
ASRRGELGNQPQH
>TRBJ2-2|.|TRBV2
ASRRQNTGELF
>TRBJ1-4|.|TRBV27
ASSLRTGGEKLF
>TRBJ1-2|.|TRBV28
ASRKGLNYGYT
>TRBJ2-7|.|TRBV28
ASSLSSGHYEQY
>TRBJ1-3|.|TRBV11-2
ASNPTGGNTIY
>TRBJ2-7|.|TRBV10-1
ASSTGSHEQY
>TRBJ2-1|.|TRBV7-8
ASSLAHGGVEQF
>TRBJ2-5|medium-sized|TRBV7-2
ASRRGGDQETQY
>TRBJ2-7|.|TRBV6-5
ASFGQWDAEQY
>TRBJ2-5|.|TRBV4-1
ASSHRRGTSGQETQY
>TRBJ2-5|.|TRBV10-3
AISQGQQETQY
>TRBJ2-2|.|TRBV27
ASTPAATGELF
>TRBJ2-7|.|TRBV5-6
ASSLTGTPYERY
>TRBJ1-1|few|TRBV7-2
ASSGGRPPTEAF
>TRBJ2-7|.|TRBV7-8
ASSLRSYEQY
>TRBJ2-5|once|TRBV6-1
ASSMGGETQY
>TRBJ1-5|.|TRBV30
AWSVRRISNQPQH
>TRBJ1-3|.|TRBV9
ASSPRGPSSGNTIY
>TRBJ2-3|once|TRBV2
ASSPTGTGGSTDTQY
>TRBJ2-5|.|TRBV7-9
ASSLGVSGKETQY
>TRBJ2-6|.|TRBV2
ASGGTGGANVLT
>TRBJ2-3|.|TRBV7-8
ASSHNGASVDSTDTQY
>TRBJ1-1|.|TRBV28
ASTNPSEAF
>TRBJ2-2|.|TRBV6-6
ASNQNTGELF
>TRBJ1-1|.|TRBV30
AWSVLFPGTEAF
>TRBJ2-3|.|TRBV30
AWTPVPKTSGSTDTQY
>TRBJ2-1|few|TRBV4-1
ASSRGQEQNEQF
>TRBJ2-3|.|TRBV30
AWNRGTDTQY
>TRBJ2-7|.|TRBV19
ASSGLAGAILAEQY
>TRBJ1-4|.|TRBV15
ATSRDRGTAGWNEKLF
>TRBJ1-2|.|TRBV7-9
ASTYGQGSDYGYT
>TRBJ2-5|.|TRBV5-1
ASSLLTGGGETQY
>TRBJ1-1|.|TRBV28
ASSLGAAYTEAF
>TRBJ2-1|.|TRBV7-9
ASSWTTSGRSYNEQF
>TRBJ2-2|.|TRBV5-4
ASSGQGAGTGELF
>TRBJ2-5|.|TRBV19
ASSSRSDRVQETQY
>TRBJ2-1|.|TRBV7-3
ASSLTVAREQF
>TRBJ2-3|.|TRBV2
ASIARVGDTQY
>TRBJ1-1|.|TRBV5-1
ASSLGLNTEAF
>TRBJ2-2|.|TRBV5-8
ASSFRNTGELF
>TRBJ2-2|.|TRBV5-1
ASSLVSIGELF
>TRBJ2-1|.|TRBV5-4
ASSLTSGNEQF
>TRBJ2-1|.|TRBV9
ASSDRTSGSNEQF
>TRBJ1-5|.|TRBV27
ARRDLQPQH